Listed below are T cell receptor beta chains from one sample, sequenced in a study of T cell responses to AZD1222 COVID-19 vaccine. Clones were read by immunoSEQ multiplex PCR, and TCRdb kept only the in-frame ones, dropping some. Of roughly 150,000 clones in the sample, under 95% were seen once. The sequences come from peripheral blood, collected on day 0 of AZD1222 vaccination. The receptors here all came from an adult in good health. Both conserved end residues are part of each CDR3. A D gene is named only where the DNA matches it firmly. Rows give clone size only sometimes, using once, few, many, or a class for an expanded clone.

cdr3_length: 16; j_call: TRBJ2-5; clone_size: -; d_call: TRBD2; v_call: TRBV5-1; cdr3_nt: TGCGCCAGCAGCGAGGCTAGCGGGGGACTGGAGAGGGCCCAGTACTTC; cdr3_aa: CASSEASGGLERAQYF
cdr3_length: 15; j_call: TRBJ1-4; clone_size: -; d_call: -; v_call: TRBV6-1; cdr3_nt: TGTGCCAGCAGTGAGGGGTCCGGGATTAATGAAAAACTGTTTTTT; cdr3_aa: CASSEGSGINEKLFF
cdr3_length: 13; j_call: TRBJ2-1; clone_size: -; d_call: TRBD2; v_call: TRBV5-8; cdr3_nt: TGTGCCAGCGGTCCTGGACTAGCGGGAGATCCGTTCTTC; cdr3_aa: CASGPGLAGDPFF
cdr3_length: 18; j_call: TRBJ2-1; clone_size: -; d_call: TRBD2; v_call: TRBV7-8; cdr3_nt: TGTGCCAGCGAGGTAGGCGGGGGGGTTAACCCTGCCTACAATGAGCAGTTCTTC; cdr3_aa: CASEVGGGVNPAYNEQFF
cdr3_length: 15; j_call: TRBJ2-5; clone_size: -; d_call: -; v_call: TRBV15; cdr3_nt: TGTGCCACCAGCAGAGGGCAGGGGACACAAGAGACCCAGTACTTC; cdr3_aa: CATSRGQGTQETQYF
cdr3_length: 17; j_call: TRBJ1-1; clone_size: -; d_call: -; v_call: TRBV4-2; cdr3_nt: TGTGCCAGCAGCCAAGGCACTCGGACAGTCGCGGAAACTGAAGCTTTCTTT; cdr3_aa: CASSQGTRTVAETEAFF
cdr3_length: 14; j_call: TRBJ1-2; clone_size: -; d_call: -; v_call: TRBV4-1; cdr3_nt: TGCGCCAGCAGCCCCCCCGTTGGGGCTAAGGGCTACACCTTC; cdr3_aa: CASSPPVGAKGYTF
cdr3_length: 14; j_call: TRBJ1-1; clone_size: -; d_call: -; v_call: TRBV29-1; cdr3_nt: TGCAGCGCCGGGAAGGGGAGAACGGGGACTGAAGCTTTCTTT; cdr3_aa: CSAGKGRTGTEAFF
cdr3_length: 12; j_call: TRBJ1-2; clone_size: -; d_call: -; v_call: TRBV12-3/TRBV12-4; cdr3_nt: TGTGCCAGCAGTCCAGGGGCAGAAGGCTACACCTTC; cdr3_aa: CASSPGAEGYTF
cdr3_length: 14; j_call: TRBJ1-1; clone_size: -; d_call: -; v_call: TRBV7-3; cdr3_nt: TGTGCCAGCAGCTCACAGGGACCGAACACTGAAGCTTTCTTT; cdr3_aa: CASSSQGPNTEAFF
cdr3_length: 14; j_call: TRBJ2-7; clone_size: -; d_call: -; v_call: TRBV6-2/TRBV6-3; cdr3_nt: TGTGCCAGCAGTCCATCTACCAAAACCTACGAGCAGTACTTC; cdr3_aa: CASSPSTKTYEQYF
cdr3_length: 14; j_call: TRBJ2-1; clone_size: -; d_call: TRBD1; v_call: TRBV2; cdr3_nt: TGTGCCAGCAGTGAGGACAGGTGGGACAATGAGCAGTTCTTC; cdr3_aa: CASSEDRWDNEQFF
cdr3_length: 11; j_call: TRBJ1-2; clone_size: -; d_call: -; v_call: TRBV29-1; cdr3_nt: TGCAGCGTTGTTGGGGGAAACGGCTACACCTTC; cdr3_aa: CSVVGGNGYTF
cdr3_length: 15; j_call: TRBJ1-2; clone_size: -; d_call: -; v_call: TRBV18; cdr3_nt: TGTGCCAGCTCTCCTCCAGGACCCTCCCTGGATGGCTACACCTTC; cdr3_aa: CASSPPGPSLDGYTF
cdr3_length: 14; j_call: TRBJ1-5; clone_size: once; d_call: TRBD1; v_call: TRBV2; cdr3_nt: TGTGCCAGCAGAGAGACAGGGGGCTTGCAGCCCCAGCATTTT; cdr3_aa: CASRETGGLQPQHF
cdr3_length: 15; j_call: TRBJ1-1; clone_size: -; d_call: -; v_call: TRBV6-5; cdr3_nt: TGTGCCAGCAGTTACTCTCCACCCGGGAACACTGAAGCTTTCTTT; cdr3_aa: CASSYSPPGNTEAFF
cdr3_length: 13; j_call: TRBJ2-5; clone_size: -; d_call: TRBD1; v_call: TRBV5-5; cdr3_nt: TGTGCCAGCAGCCCACAGGGGTGGGAGACCCAGTACTTC; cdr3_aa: CASSPQGWETQYF
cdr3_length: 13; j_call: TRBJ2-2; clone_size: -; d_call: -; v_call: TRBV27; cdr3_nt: TGTGCCAGCAGCCCCGTTAACACCGGGGAGCTGTTTTTT; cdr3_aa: CASSPVNTGELFF
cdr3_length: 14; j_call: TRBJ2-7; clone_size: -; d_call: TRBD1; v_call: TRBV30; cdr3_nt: TGTGCCTGGAGTAGGGGGACAGGAGCCTACGAGCAGTACTTC; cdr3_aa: CAWSRGTGAYEQYF
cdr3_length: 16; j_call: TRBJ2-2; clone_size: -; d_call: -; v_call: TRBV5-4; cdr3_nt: TGTGCCAGCACCGATGGGAAGACCCGCTCCACCGGGGAGCTGTTTTTT; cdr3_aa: CASTDGKTRSTGELFF
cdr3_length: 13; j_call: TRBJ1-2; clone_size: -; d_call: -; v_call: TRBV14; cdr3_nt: TGTGCCAGCAGCCTCCGGGTTAGCGATGGCTACACCTTC; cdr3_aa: CASSLRVSDGYTF
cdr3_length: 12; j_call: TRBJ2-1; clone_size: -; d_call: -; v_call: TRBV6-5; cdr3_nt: TGTGCCAGCAGAGCCCTCCGGGGAGAGCAGTTCTTC; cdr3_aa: CASRALRGEQFF
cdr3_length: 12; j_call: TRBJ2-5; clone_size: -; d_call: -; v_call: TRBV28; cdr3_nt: TGTGCCAGCAGGGGAGGCCAAGAGACCCAGTACTTC; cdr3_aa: CASRGGQETQYF
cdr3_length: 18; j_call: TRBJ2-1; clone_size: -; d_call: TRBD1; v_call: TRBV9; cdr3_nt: TGTGCCAGCAGCGTAGGGACAGGGGCCCCAAGCTCCTACAATGAGCAGTTCTTC; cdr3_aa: CASSVGTGAPSSYNEQFF
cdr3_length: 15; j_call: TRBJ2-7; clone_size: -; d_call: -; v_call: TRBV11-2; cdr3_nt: TGTGCCAGCAGCTTGGGGCAGAAAAGCTCCTACGAGCAGTACTTC; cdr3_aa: CASSLGQKSSYEQYF
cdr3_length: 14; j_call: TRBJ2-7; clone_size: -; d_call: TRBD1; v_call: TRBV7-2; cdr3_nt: TGTGCCAGCAGCTTTAGACAGGGCCGGCACGAGCAGTACTTC; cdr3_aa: CASSFRQGRHEQYF
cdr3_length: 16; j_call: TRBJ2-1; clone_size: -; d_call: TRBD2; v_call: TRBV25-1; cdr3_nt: TGTGCCAGCAGTGATTCTAGCGGGGGTTCCCACAATGAGCAGTTCTTC; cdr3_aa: CASSDSSGGSHNEQFF
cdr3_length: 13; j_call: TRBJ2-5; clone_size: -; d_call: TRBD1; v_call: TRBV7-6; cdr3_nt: TGTGCCAGCAGACAGGGGGCAGATGAGACCCAGTACTTC; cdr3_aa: CASRQGADETQYF
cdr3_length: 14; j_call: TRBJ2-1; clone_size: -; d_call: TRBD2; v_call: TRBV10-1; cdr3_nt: TGCGCCAGCAGTGTCGCGGGGGGTCACAATGAGCAGTTCTTC; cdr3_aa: CASSVAGGHNEQFF
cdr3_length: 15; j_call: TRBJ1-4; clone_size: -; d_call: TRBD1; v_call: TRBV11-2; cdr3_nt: TGTGCCAGCAGCCCCCGGGACAGGGTTAATGAAAAACTGTTTTTT; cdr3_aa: CASSPRDRVNEKLFF
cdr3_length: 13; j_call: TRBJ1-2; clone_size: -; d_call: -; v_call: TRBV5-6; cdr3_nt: TGTGCCAGCAGCTTGGGGGTTGGCTATGGCTACACCTTC; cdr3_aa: CASSLGVGYGYTF
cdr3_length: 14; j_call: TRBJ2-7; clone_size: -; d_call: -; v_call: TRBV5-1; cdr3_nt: TGCGCCAGCAGCTTTGGGGGGTCTCCCTACGAGCAGTACTTC; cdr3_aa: CASSFGGSPYEQYF
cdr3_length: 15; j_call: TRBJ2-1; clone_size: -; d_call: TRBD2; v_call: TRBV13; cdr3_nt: TGTGCCAGCAGCTCACAGCGGGAGTCCTACAATGAGCAGTTCTTC; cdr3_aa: CASSSQRESYNEQFF
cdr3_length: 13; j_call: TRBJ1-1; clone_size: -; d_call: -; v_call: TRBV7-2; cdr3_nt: TGTGCCAGCAGCTTAGAGGGGGACACTGAAGCTTTCTTT; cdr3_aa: CASSLEGDTEAFF
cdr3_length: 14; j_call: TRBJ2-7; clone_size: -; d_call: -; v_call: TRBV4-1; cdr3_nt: TGCGCCAGCAGCCAACACCCAGGATTCTACGAGCAGTACTTC; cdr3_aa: CASSQHPGFYEQYF
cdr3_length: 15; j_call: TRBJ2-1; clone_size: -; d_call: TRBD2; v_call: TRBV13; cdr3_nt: TGTGCCAGCAGCTCTTTCCTTCTAGCGGGGTATGAGCAGTTCTTC; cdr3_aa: CASSSFLLAGYEQFF
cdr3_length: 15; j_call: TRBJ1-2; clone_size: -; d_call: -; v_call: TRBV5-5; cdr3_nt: TGTGCCAGCAGCTCGGCGGTGACAGCCAGCCAAGGCTACACCTTC; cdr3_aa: CASSSAVTASQGYTF
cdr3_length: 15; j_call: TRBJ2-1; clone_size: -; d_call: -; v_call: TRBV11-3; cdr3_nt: TGTGCCAGCAGCCCGAGCTGGAATCCCTACAATGAGCAGTTCTTC; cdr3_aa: CASSPSWNPYNEQFF